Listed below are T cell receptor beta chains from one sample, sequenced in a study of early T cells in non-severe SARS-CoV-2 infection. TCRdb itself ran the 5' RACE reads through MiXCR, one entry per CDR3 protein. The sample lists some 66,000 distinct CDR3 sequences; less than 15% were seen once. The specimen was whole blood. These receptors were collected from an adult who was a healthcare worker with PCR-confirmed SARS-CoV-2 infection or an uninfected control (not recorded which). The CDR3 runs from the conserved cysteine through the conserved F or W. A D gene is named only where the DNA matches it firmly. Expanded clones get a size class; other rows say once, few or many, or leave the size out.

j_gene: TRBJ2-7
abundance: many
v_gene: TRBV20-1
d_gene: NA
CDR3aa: CSASGLLRPYEQYF
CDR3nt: TGCAGTGCTTCTGGACTGCTACGCCCTTACGAGCAGTACTTC

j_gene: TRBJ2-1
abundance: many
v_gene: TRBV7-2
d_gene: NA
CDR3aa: CASSLAAYDEQFF
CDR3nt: TGTGCCAGCAGCTTAGCAGCGTACGATGAGCAGTTCTTC

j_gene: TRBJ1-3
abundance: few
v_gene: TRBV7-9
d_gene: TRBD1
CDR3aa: CASSSPWDSGVLSGNTIYF
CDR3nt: TGTGCCAGCAGTTCCCCATGGGACAGTGGGGTCCTCTCTGGAAACACCATATATTTT

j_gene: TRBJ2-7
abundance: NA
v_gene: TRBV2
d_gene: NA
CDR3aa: CASTGWRGRPSYEQYF
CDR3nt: TGTGCCAGCACCGGGTGGAGGGGGCGTCCCTCCTACGAGCAGTACTTC

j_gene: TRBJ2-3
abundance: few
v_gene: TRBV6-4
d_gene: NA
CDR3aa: CASSDSWGDTQYF
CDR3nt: TGTGCCAGCAGTGACTCATGGGGTGATACGCAGTATTTT

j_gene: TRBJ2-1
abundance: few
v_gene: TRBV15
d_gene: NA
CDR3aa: CATSEDRSSYNEQFF
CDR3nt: TGTGCCACCAGCGAAGACCGGAGCTCCTACAATGAGCAGTTCTTC

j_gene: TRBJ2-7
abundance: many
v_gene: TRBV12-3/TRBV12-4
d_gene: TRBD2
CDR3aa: CASLPRGTSGRIDEQYF
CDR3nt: TGTGCCAGCCTACCCCGGGGGACTAGCGGGAGGATCGACGAGCAGTACTTC

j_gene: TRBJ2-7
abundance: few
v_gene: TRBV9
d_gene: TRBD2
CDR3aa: CASSVGLAPTYEQYF
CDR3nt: TGTGCCAGCAGCGTAGGACTAGCGCCTACCTACGAGCAGTACTTC

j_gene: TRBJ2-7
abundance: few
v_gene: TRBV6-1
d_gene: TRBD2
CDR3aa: CASSEMGGRAYEQYF
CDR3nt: TGTGCCAGCAGTGAAATGGGCGGGAGGGCCTACGAGCAGTACTTC

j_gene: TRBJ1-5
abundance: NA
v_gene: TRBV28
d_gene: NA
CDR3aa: CASSYSNQPQHF
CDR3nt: TGTGCCAGCAGTTATAGCAATCAGCCCCAGCATTTT

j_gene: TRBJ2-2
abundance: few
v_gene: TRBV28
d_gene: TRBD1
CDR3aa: CASSLGQGYSGELFF
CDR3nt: TGTGCCAGCAGCCTCGGACAGGGATATAGCGGGGAGCTGTTTTTT

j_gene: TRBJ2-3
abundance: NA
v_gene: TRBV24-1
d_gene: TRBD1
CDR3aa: CATSDVRQGSTDTQYF
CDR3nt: TGTGCCACCAGTGATGTAAGACAGGGGAGCACAGATACGCAGTATTTT

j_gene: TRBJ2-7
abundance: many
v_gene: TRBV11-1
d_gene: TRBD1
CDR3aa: CASSQRQGPTSYEQYF
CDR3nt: TGTGCCAGCAGTCAGAGACAGGGCCCCACCTCCTACGAGCAGTACTTC

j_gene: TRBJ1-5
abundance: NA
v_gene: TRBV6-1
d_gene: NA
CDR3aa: CASRPNTFGSNQPQHF
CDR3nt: TGTGCCAGCAGGCCCAACACATTTGGTAGCAATCAGCCCCAGCATTTT

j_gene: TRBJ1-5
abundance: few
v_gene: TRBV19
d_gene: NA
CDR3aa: CASKAGNAGNQPQHF
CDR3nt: TGTGCCAGTAAGGCAGGGAATGCGGGCAATCAGCCCCAGCATTTT

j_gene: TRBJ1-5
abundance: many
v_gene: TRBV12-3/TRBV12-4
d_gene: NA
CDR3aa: CASSLLNQPQHF
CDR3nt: TGTGCCAGCAGTTTACTCAATCAGCCCCAGCATTTT